The clone carrying this T cell receptor beta chain has a handful of counts. What it binds is not known. The data were obtained in a study of CD8 T cells in ankylosing spondylitis. Study-wide results and limits: Prior literature has documented some motif variants in synovial fluid and blood from reactive arthritis. Characteristic of ankylosing spondylitis blood, it appeared, was a TCR beta motif comprising several highly homologous variants.

CDR1 is SGHAT, CDR2 FQNNGV, per germline. The CDR3 contains 18 residues. V was pared by 7 bases and J by 2 bases, with 9 bases of the junction left unmatched. TCRdb itself ran the 5' RACE reads through MiXCR, one entry per CDR3 protein. Here the sample spans 350,000 or so distinct CDR3 sequences, around 8% being singletons. What was sequenced was blood, either unsorted or a sorted T cell fraction (not recorded which). J is TRBJ2-3 and V is TRBV11-2; 16 bases are shared with TRBD2. The receptor comes from a male donor with ankylosing spondylitis. The CDR3 nucleotides read TGTGCCAGCAACAGAGGGACTAGCGGGAGGGCCCTCACAGATACGCAGTATTTT. It translates to CASNRGTSGRALTDTQYF.